This T cell receptor beta chain was obtained from a study of Graves' ophthalmopathy and Graves' hyperthyroidism. Amplified TCR beta CDR3 regions were obtained using RNA transcripts as template. HTBI-primed first-round RT-PCR preceded second-round multiplex PCR. TCRdb reanalysed the multiplex PCR reads using MiXCR and keeps one entry per CDR3 protein. The sample yields about 380,000 distinct CDR3 sequences, approximately 15% seen once. Clinicians diagnosed using symptoms, serum thyroxine, TRAb, thyroid ultrasound and orbital computed tomography. An approximately 10 ml volume of fresh peripheral blood provided the PBMCs. Germline trimming cut 6 bases from V and 1 base from J; bases unmatched to any gene: 2. This CDR3 has 17 residues.

Sequencing input: peripheral blood. This TCR came from a woman under 30 with stable Graves' hyperthyroidism. The chain recombines TRBV12-3 or TRBV12-4 with TRBJ2-2; the match to TRBD2 covers 16 bases. CDR3 sequence (DNA): TGTGCCAGCAGGGGACTAGCGGGGGGGTTGAACACCGGGGAGCTGTTTTTT. Amino acid sequence: CASRGLAGGLNTGELFF.